This TCR beta chain emerged from a study of cytomegalovirus exposure and HLA in healthy donors. Background on the study: Membership in the Caucasian-associated ancestry cluster was found for 81% of approximately 430 genotyped donors.

This CDR3 comprises 15 residues. Germline V gene sequence: CDR1 SGDLS, CDR2 YYNGEE. V lost 0 bases to trimming and J lost 1 base, with 7 bases between them. As to this clone: Its antigen is as yet unknown.

Though nominally healthy at sampling, donors likely had unrecorded immune exposures. The PCR had 60 Vbeta and 13 Jbeta primers. Method: immunoSEQ multiplex PCR; TCRdb's copy keeps in-frame clones and lacks some. The top ten clones hold 15% of a sample with fewer than 250,000 clones, approximately 80% of them seen once. Study findings and constraints: It emerged from a later analysis that several of the most significant clusters appeared to be linked to common viral pathogens. The likely origin of a cluster of highly shared sequence variants was a sequencing artifact.

This receptor was identified in a man aged 40-49 years in good health and CMV-seronegative. The specimen sequenced was PBMCs. The V call is TRBV9, the J call TRBJ2-2; no definite D call. CDR3 protein: CASSVGRRNTGELFF. As DNA, the CDR3 is TGTGCCAGCAGCGTAGGAAGGAGGAACACCGGGGAGCTGTTTTTT.